This T cell receptor beta chain was captured by sequencing in a study of tumor-infiltrating lymphocytes in primary liver carcinoma. Trimming removed 3 bases from V and 8 bases from J, with 9 bases in between. Germline CDR1 MDHEN, CDR2 SYDVKM. The CDR3 extends over 12 amino acids. TCR beta cDNA was reverse-transcribed from 400 to 500 ng of total RNA. The reaction used a constant-region primer and ProtoScript II reverse transcriptase. What produced the TCR beta libraries was three nested multiplex PCR rounds using slightly modified ARM-PCR. It was with TRBV1-TRBV30 forward primers and a C-beta reverse primer that the first two PCR rounds were run, at roughly 9 cycles each. TCRdb re-called the multiplex PCR reads through MiXCR, storing one row per CDR3 protein. Among about 180,000 distinct CDR3 sequences, around 60% were seen once, and the ten largest hold 72%. RNA was extracted from whole blood without cell sorting, alongside germline DNA.

This clonotype has a handful of counts. This sequence joins TRBV28 and TRBJ2-3; D is ambiguous. The sequence was collected from a man aged 40-49 years with primary liver carcinoma and hepatitis B virus infection. The sample comprised peripheral blood. The CDR3 region has the DNA TGTGCCAGCAGTTTGCCGTTTGGTACGCAGTATTTT. Translated: CASSLPFGTQYF. The entire variable domain, with the rest obtained from reference TRBV28 and TRBJ2-3, is as follows: DVKVTQSSRYLVKRTGEKVFLECVQDMDHENMFWYRQDPGLGLRLIYFSYDVKMKEKGDIPEGYSVSREKKERFSLILESASTNQTSMYLCASSLPFGTQYFGPGTRLTVL.